The rows below give T cell receptor beta chains drawn from one sample of a study of blood T cell repertoires in COVID-19. Here immunoSEQ multiplex PCR was the method, and the copy in TCRdb shows in-frame clones only, minus some. The table shows 150,000 to 200,000 clones, with around 74% occurring only once. Sequencing input: peripheral blood. Receptors were obtained from an elderly woman with acute or convalescent COVID-19. Each CDR3 is given with its conserved first and last residue. A D gene is named only where the DNA matches it firmly. Clone sizes are given selectively: once, few, many, or a class where the clone is expanded.

J gene: TRBJ1-2; D gene: NA; V gene: TRBV12-3/TRBV12-4; clone size: once; CDR3 DNA: TGTGCCAGCAGTTTAATGCAGGGCTACACCTTC; CDR3 protein: CASSLMQGYTF
J gene: TRBJ1-3; D gene: TRBD1; V gene: TRBV2; clone size: NA; CDR3 DNA: TGTGCCAGCAGTGAAGGACTGCCAGGGGGTGGAAACACCATATATTTT; CDR3 protein: CASSEGLPGGGNTIYF
J gene: TRBJ1-5; D gene: TRBD1; V gene: TRBV3-1/TRBV3-2; clone size: once; CDR3 DNA: TGTGCCAGCAGCCAGGGACAGGCTAGCAATCAGCCCCAGCATTTT; CDR3 protein: CASSQGQASNQPQHF
J gene: TRBJ2-7; D gene: TRBD2; V gene: TRBV5-6; clone size: NA; CDR3 DNA: TGTGCCAGCAGCTTTCGCCCGGGGGGCTACGAGCAGTACTTC; CDR3 protein: CASSFRPGGYEQYF
J gene: TRBJ1-2; D gene: NA; V gene: TRBV7-9; clone size: NA; CDR3 DNA: TGTGCCAGCAGCTTAGCGCGATCTCCCGACTATGGCTACACCTTC; CDR3 protein: CASSLARSPDYGYTF
J gene: TRBJ2-6; D gene: TRBD1; V gene: TRBV24-1; clone size: once; CDR3 DNA: TGTGCCACCAGTGAGGGACAGGGGACTCCTGGGGCCAACGTCCTGACTTTC; CDR3 protein: CATSEGQGTPGANVLTF
J gene: TRBJ1-1; D gene: TRBD1; V gene: TRBV6-2/TRBV6-3; clone size: NA; CDR3 DNA: TGTGCCAGCAGTCCCCCAGGGGGGCGGAACACTGAAGCTTTCTTT; CDR3 protein: CASSPPGGRNTEAFF
J gene: TRBJ2-2; D gene: NA; V gene: TRBV5-6; clone size: NA; CDR3 DNA: TGTGCCAGCAGCTTGATCAGCACCGGGGAGCTGTTTTTT; CDR3 protein: CASSLISTGELFF
J gene: TRBJ2-7; D gene: TRBD2; V gene: TRBV4-1; clone size: NA; CDR3 DNA: TGCGCCAGCAGCTCCCCCGAGCGGGGGCCCGAGCAGTACTTC; CDR3 protein: CASSSPERGPEQYF
J gene: TRBJ2-4; D gene: NA; V gene: TRBV10-1; clone size: NA; CDR3 DNA: TGCGCCATCCCCGTTAGAGTAGCCAAAAACATTCAGTACTTC; CDR3 protein: CAIPVRVAKNIQYF
J gene: TRBJ2-1; D gene: TRBD2; V gene: TRBV6-2/TRBV6-3; clone size: few; CDR3 DNA: TGTGCCAGCAGTTATATTAGCGGGAATAATGAGCAGTTCTTC; CDR3 protein: CASSYISGNNEQFF
J gene: TRBJ2-1; D gene: NA; V gene: TRBV19; clone size: NA; CDR3 DNA: TGTGCCAGTAGTAACCCCCCCGCTGGGGCCTACATATCCTACAATGAGCAGTTCTTC; CDR3 protein: CASSNPPAGAYISYNEQFF
J gene: TRBJ2-7; D gene: TRBD2; V gene: TRBV28; clone size: few; CDR3 DNA: TGTGCCAGCTCGCTAGCGGGACCTTACGAGCAGTACTTC; CDR3 protein: CASSLAGPYEQYF
J gene: TRBJ2-7; D gene: NA; V gene: TRBV21-1; clone size: NA; CDR3 DNA: TGTGCCAGCAGCAACCCAAGTCCTAGCGGGCCAGTGCCCTCGTACTTC; CDR3 protein: CASSNPSPSGPVPSYF
J gene: TRBJ1-1; D gene: TRBD1; V gene: TRBV27; clone size: NA; CDR3 DNA: TGTGCCAGCAGTTCTCGGGCCACGACAGGGAAAGCTTTCTTT; CDR3 protein: CASSSRATTGKAFF
J gene: TRBJ2-2; D gene: TRBD1; V gene: TRBV19; clone size: NA; CDR3 DNA: TGTGCCAGTAGCAGTCGACAGGGGGAGTCCGGGGAGCTGTTTTTT; CDR3 protein: CASSSRQGESGELFF
J gene: TRBJ2-7; D gene: TRBD1; V gene: TRBV5-1; clone size: NA; CDR3 DNA: TGCGCCAGCAGCCGCGCCCCGGGACAGGGGGGACTCTACGAGCAGTACTTC; CDR3 protein: CASSRAPGQGGLYEQYF
J gene: TRBJ2-7; D gene: NA; V gene: TRBV7-7; clone size: NA; CDR3 DNA: TGTGCCAGCAGCTTCGGACAGTCCTACGAGCAGTACTTC; CDR3 protein: CASSFGQSYEQYF
J gene: TRBJ2-7; D gene: NA; V gene: TRBV19; clone size: NA; CDR3 DNA: TGTGCCAGTAGCCCCGAGGGGACACAACTTTACGAGCAGTACTTC; CDR3 protein: CASSPEGTQLYEQYF
J gene: TRBJ2-3; D gene: NA; V gene: TRBV5-1; clone size: NA; CDR3 DNA: TGTGCCAGCAGCTTGGGGTGGGGGGAAGATACGCAGTATTTT; CDR3 protein: CASSLGWGEDTQYF
J gene: TRBJ1-2; D gene: TRBD1; V gene: TRBV28; clone size: NA; CDR3 DNA: TGTGCCAGCACCTATAACAGGGGGGATGGCTACACCTTC; CDR3 protein: CASTYNRGDGYTF
J gene: TRBJ2-7; D gene: NA; V gene: TRBV20-1; clone size: many; CDR3 DNA: TGCAGTGCTAGTGGGTCCCCTGGTTCGACTTACGAGCAGTACTTC; CDR3 protein: CSASGSPGSTYEQYF
J gene: TRBJ1-6; D gene: TRBD1; V gene: TRBV13; clone size: few; CDR3 DNA: TGTGCCAGCAGCTTGGGAGAGGGGGCAAGTAATTCACCCCTCCACTTT; CDR3 protein: CASSLGEGASNSPLHF
J gene: TRBJ1-1; D gene: NA; V gene: TRBV27; clone size: NA; CDR3 DNA: TGTGCCAGCAGTTTCCAGCGGAACACTGAAGCTTTCTTT; CDR3 protein: CASSFQRNTEAFF
J gene: TRBJ1-6; D gene: NA; V gene: TRBV28; clone size: few; CDR3 DNA: TGTGCCAGCAGAACTCCGGTTGACAGCTCACCCCTCCACTTT; CDR3 protein: CASRTPVDSSPLHF
J gene: TRBJ2-5; D gene: NA; V gene: TRBV10-3; clone size: NA; CDR3 DNA: TGTGCCATCAACACACCTGATCGAGGACAAGAGACCCAGTACTTC; CDR3 protein: CAINTPDRGQETQYF
J gene: TRBJ1-4; D gene: NA; V gene: TRBV15; clone size: NA; CDR3 DNA: TGTGCCACCAGTACTGAGCGGGGGCCCCGTAATGAAAAACTGTTTTTT; CDR3 protein: CATSTERGPRNEKLFF
J gene: TRBJ1-2; D gene: NA; V gene: TRBV19; clone size: once; CDR3 DNA: TGTGCCGGGGGGGGAACCTACTATGGCTACACCTTC; CDR3 protein: CAGGGTYYGYTF
J gene: TRBJ2-7; D gene: NA; V gene: TRBV10-3; clone size: few; CDR3 DNA: TGTGCCATCAGTGAGCCGCCGGGACACTCCTACGAGCAGTACTTC; CDR3 protein: CAISEPPGHSYEQYF
J gene: TRBJ2-2; D gene: TRBD1; V gene: TRBV9; clone size: NA; CDR3 DNA: TGTGCCAGCAGCGTAAGCGGACAGGGCAACACCGGGGAGCTGTTTTTT; CDR3 protein: CASSVSGQGNTGELFF
J gene: TRBJ2-7; D gene: TRBD2; V gene: TRBV18; clone size: once; CDR3 DNA: TGTGCCAGCTCACAATCAGCGGGAGGGCCCATCGAGCAGTACTTC; CDR3 protein: CASSQSAGGPIEQYF
J gene: TRBJ1-3; D gene: TRBD1; V gene: TRBV27; clone size: NA; CDR3 DNA: TGTGCCAGCAGGACGACAGGGGCGAGCGGAAACACCATATATTTT; CDR3 protein: CASRTTGASGNTIYF
J gene: TRBJ2-7; D gene: NA; V gene: TRBV15; clone size: NA; CDR3 DNA: TGTGCCACCAGCAGAGACAGGGCCTCCTACGAGCAGTACTTC; CDR3 protein: CATSRDRASYEQYF
J gene: TRBJ2-5; D gene: NA; V gene: TRBV19; clone size: NA; CDR3 DNA: TGTGCCAGTAGTATGGTTTCGGGGGTGAGGGAGACCCAGTACTTC; CDR3 protein: CASSMVSGVRETQYF
J gene: TRBJ1-2; D gene: NA; V gene: TRBV5-1; clone size: few; CDR3 DNA: TGCGCCAGCAGCTTGGCCTCAATTGGAGAGGATGGCTACACCTTC; CDR3 protein: CASSLASIGEDGYTF
J gene: TRBJ1-2; D gene: NA; V gene: TRBV28; clone size: NA; CDR3 DNA: TGTGCCAGCAGTTTTATGAACTATGGCTACACCTTC; CDR3 protein: CASSFMNYGYTF
J gene: TRBJ1-6; D gene: TRBD1; V gene: TRBV19; clone size: NA; CDR3 DNA: TGTGCCAGTACCAGAAATGGCGGGGACAGGGGAGAATCACCCCTCCACTTT; CDR3 protein: CASTRNGGDRGESPLHF